This is a list of T cell receptor beta chains from one sample in a study of monozygotic twins with inflammatory bowel disease. For each CDR3 protein, TCRdb gives one entry from its re-call of the 5' RACE reads, without DNA. In all, the sample yields approximately 400,000 distinct CDR3 sequences. The specimen sequenced was blood. The source is a human donor with ulcerative colitis or Crohn's disease, or a healthy co-twin of an affected twin (not recorded which). The CDR3 runs from the conserved cysteine through the conserved F or W.

V gene	J gene	CDR3 protein
TRBV18	TRBJ1-3	CASSPIPFSGNTIYF
TRBV20-1	TRBJ2-7	CSARLLYEQYF
TRBV5-1	TRBJ2-2	CASREVLNTGELFF
TRBV20-1	TRBJ1-1	CSADAGATEAFF
TRBV27	TRBJ2-2	CASSSGRANTGELFF
TRBV7-2	TRBJ2-2	CASSYGGQVGELFF
TRBV5-1	TRBJ1-1	CASSITGTNTEAFF
TRBV5-1	TRBJ2-2	CATLQPGNGELFF
TRBV6-1	TRBJ2-3	CASSPDRVVGTDTQYF
TRBV5-1	TRBJ2-2	CASSLLLSANTGELFF
TRBV7-2	TRBJ1-5	CASSPDGPKAQPQHF
TRBV12-3/TRBV12-4	TRBJ1-5	CASSPLKGLQPQHF
TRBV4-2	TRBJ1-2	CASSQENYGVRDGYTF
TRBV30	TRBJ2-7	CAWRRDRPHEQYF
TRBV14	TRBJ2-1	CASPGGLYREQFF
TRBV6-4	TRBJ1-3	CASIPVVGNTIYF
TRBV6-2/TRBV6-3	TRBJ1-1	CASSPVGFTEAFF
TRBV12-3/TRBV12-4	TRBJ2-3	CASSYGGGAFTDTQYF
TRBV30	TRBJ2-5	CAWSPLQGAGKTQYF
TRBV12-3/TRBV12-4	TRBJ2-7	CASSLGTGGTGEQYF
TRBV5-1	TRBJ1-2	CASSPGQGYSGYTF
TRBV6-2/TRBV6-3	TRBJ2-3	CASSSLRLADTQYF
TRBV20-1	TRBJ2-3	CSARSGGPTDTQYF
TRBV5-8	TRBJ2-1	CASSPRTSGNNEQFF
TRBV18	TRBJ2-3	CASSPLPGGSTDTQYF
TRBV12-3/TRBV12-4	TRBJ2-7	CASSLEAGLSYEQYF
TRBV12-3/TRBV12-4	TRBJ2-5	CASSFSTSGIGGVPQYF
TRBV5-1	TRBJ2-2	CASSPGLGGSGELFF
TRBV4-1	TRBJ2-1	CASSQSGVPEQFF
TRBV20-1	TRBJ2-5	CSARGTALNQETQYF
TRBV29-1	TRBJ2-7	CSVEQGAPYEQYF
TRBV18	TRBJ2-7	CASSAGVSYEQYF
TRBV5-1	TRBJ1-1	CASSPRGGLNTEAFF
TRBV29-1	TRBJ2-5	CSVERAGGQETQYF
TRBV7-2	TRBJ2-5	CASSLGQEETQYF
TRBV7-9	TRBJ2-3	CASGTAARDTQYF
TRBV3-1	TRBJ2-3	CASSYSWSSSSTDTQYF
TRBV20-1	TRBJ2-7	CSANPAEAPYEQYF
TRBV27	TRBJ2-5	CASRAGGTETQYF
TRBV14	TRBJ1-2	CASSQGQALDYGYTF
TRBV5-4	TRBJ2-3	CASSLEGTTDTQYF
TRBV29-1	TRBJ2-1	CSVGGPNEQFF
TRBV12-3/TRBV12-4	TRBJ1-2	CASSFSSGSYGYTF
TRBV3-1	TRBJ1-5	CASSHPGNQPQHF
TRBV4-2	TRBJ2-5	CASSQRQGADFETQYF
TRBV7-2	TRBJ2-7	CASIGLAGGPYEQYF
TRBV18	TRBJ2-1	CASSPSVQGAYEQFF
TRBV28	TRBJ2-2	CASSPPRALGELFF
TRBV18	TRBJ1-5	CASSSGRGGNQPQHF
TRBV12-3/TRBV12-4	TRBJ2-1	CASSRTAGDEQFF
TRBV5-1	TRBJ2-1	CASSLDPGYNEQFF
TRBV7-2	TRBJ2-1	CASSLATAGVTYNEQFF
TRBV3-1	TRBJ1-2	CASSLTGPSNYGYTF
TRBV7-2	TRBJ2-7	CASSSQGHEQYF
TRBV7-9	TRBJ1-1	CASSQHQGNTEAFF
TRBV5-1	TRBJ1-3	CASSEGMAGNTIYF
TRBV5-4	TRBJ2-3	CASSLALTSGTTDTQYF
TRBV4-3	TRBJ1-1	CASSQDWGAVEAFF
TRBV5-4	TRBJ1-1	CASSLIGRSTEAFF